The 20 T cell receptor beta chains below come from one sample, sequenced in a study of shared clonotypes between healthy human individuals. Data came from immunoSEQ multiplex PCR; TCRdb stores just in-frame clones and leaves some out. This sample yields about 2.4 million clones, of which roughly 93% are seen a single time; 0.35% to 0.45% belongs to the top ten. Sequenced sample: naive CD4+ T cells from PBMCs. Subset in this sample: CD45RA+ positively selected. The receptor source for this set is a man aged 18-30 years in good health. Some clones in this sample may be carry-over from other donors' samples.

The chain employs TRBV4-1 and TRBJ1-5; TRBD1 is a possible D gene (5 bases). V was shortened by 2 bases and J by 7 bases, with 9 bases between the two germline ends. Germline values: CDR1 MGHRA, CDR2 YSYEKL. This CDR3 contains 13 residues. As DNA, the CDR3 is TGCGCCAGCAGCCAACAGGGTTTCCAGCCCCAGCATTTT. As protein: CASSQQGFQPQHF.

The rearrangement uses TRBV5-4 and TRBJ2-1; a possible D gene is TRBD1 (6 bases). Trimming left V 6 bases short and J 3 bases short, with 19 bases between. The CDR3 has 16 residues. The germline V gene has CDR1 SGHNT and CDR2 YYREEE (reference sequence). The CDR3 is CASNLSIQGFYNEQFF. CDR3 DNA: TGTGCCAGCAACCTCTCCATCCAGGGGTTCTACAATGAGCAGTTCTTC.

The chain employs TRBV2 and TRBJ2-5; perhaps TRBD1 as D (5 bases). The J call may not be correct, given that the DNA end is closer to TRBJ2-7. Per the germline V gene, CDR1 is SNHLY and CDR2 is FYNNEI. There are 17 residues in the CDR3. The DNA of the CDR3 is TGTGCCAGCAGTGATTCGTCTTGGCAGGGCAGCTCCTACGAGCAGTACTTC. This gives the protein CASSDSSWQGSSYEQYF.

Regarding this clone: A much larger clone is a single base away; this may be a read error. This chain links TRBV6-5 with TRBJ1-5; D remains ambiguous. V gave up 2 bases and J gave up 1 base, with 3 bases separating them. Per the germline V gene, CDR1 is MNHEY and CDR2 is SVGAGI. This CDR3 spans 13 amino acids. The CDR3 sequence is CASSYESNQPQHF. The CDR3 nucleotides read TGTGCCAGCAGTTACGAGAGCAATCAGCCCCAGCATTTT.

CDR3 loop: CASSLFTVLSPGELFF. For the CDR3, the DNA is TGTGCCAGCAGTTTATTCACGGTCCTCAGTCCCGGGGAGCTGTTTTTT. The chain links TRBV27 to TRBJ2-2; no clear D gene. The CDR3 has 16 residues. V lost 1 base to trimming and J lost 6 bases, with 15 bases between them. Germline CDR1 and CDR2: MNHEY and SMNVEV (reference sequence).

The chain joins TRBV7-3 to TRBJ2-1; possible D gene TRBD2, 6 bases. Deletions cut 5 bases from V and 4 bases from J, with 12 bases between. The CDR3 totals 14 residues. Germline V CDR1 and CDR2: SGHTA, FQGTGA. The CDR3: CASSPSLAYNEQFF. The CDR3 DNA reads as TGTGCCAGCAGCCCCAGCCTAGCGTACAATGAGCAGTTCTTC. Together with reference TRBV7-3 and TRBJ2-1, the CDR3 gives the full variable domain: GAGVSQTPSNKVTEKGKYVELRCDPISGHTALYWYRQSLGQGPEFLIYFQGTGAADDSGLPNDRFFAVRPEGSVSTLKIQRTERGDSAVYLCASSPSLAYNEQFFGPGTRLTVL.

The chain employs TRBV6-1 and TRBJ1-1, with no clear D. Trimming removed 6 bases from V and 2 bases from J, with 13 bases in between. This CDR3 spans 14 amino acids. CDR1 and CDR2 from the germline V gene are MNHNS and SASEGT. The DNA for the CDR3 is TGTGCCAGCAGCCCTGGGTCACCCAACACTGAAGCTTTCTTT. Its protein product is CASSPGSPNTEAFF.

The chain is built from TRBV10-1 and TRBJ2-3, with 10 bases aligning to TRBD1. Trimming at V came to 0 bases and at J to 4 bases, leaving 4 bases not matched to a gene. CDR1 is WNHNN and CDR2 is SYGVQD in the germline V gene (reference sequence). This CDR3 comprises 16 residues. The CDR3 loop reads CASSESPGQGSDTQYF. The CDR3 region has the DNA TGCGCCAGCAGTGAGTCTCCGGGACAGGGGTCAGATACGCAGTATTTT.

This clone was seen once. The V call is TRBV15, the J call TRBJ2-1, with 7 bases aligning to TRBD2. Trimming took 1 base from V and 8 from J; bases not matched to a gene: 23. From germline, CDR1 is LNHNV and CDR2 YYDKDF (reference sequence). This CDR3 has 20 residues. CDR3 DNA sequence: TGTGCCACCAGCAGAGCCCGACTAGCTTCTATAGCGAGGGGTGGAGATGAGCAGTTCTTC. Encoded protein: CATSRARLASIARGGDEQFF.

The V and J genes are TRBV30 and TRBJ1-1; unclear D gene. This CDR3 has 15 amino acids. The ends were cut back, 1 base at V and 0 bases at J, with 12 bases in the middle. From germline, CDR1 is GTSNPN and CDR2 SVGIG (reference sequence). DNA for the CDR3: TGTGCCTGGAGTGGGCCGACGGGGATGAACACTGAAGCTTTCTTT. Its translation is CAWSGPTGMNTEAFF.

The CDR3 DNA sequence: TGTGCCAGCAGCGTAGCTGGAGCCTACAACTACAATGAGCAGTTCTTC. Translating gives CASSVAGAYNYNEQFF. V is TRBV9 and J is TRBJ2-1; D ambiguous. V was shortened by 0 bases and J by 3 bases, with 13 bases between the two germline ends. The CDR3 is 16 residues long. Germline CDR1 is SGDLS and CDR2 is YYNGEE.

CDR3 residues: CASSGRDYPYEQYF. CDR3 sequence (DNA): TGTGCCAGCAGTGGCCGGGATTACCCCTACGAGCAGTACTTC. The V gene is TRBV25-1, the J gene TRBJ2-7; maybe TRBD2 (5 bases). Germline V gives CDR1 MGHDK, CDR2 SYGVNS. V was pared by 4 bases and J by 2 bases, with 12 bases between. CDR3 length: 14 amino acids.

This chain joins TRBV19 and TRBJ1-3; D uncertain. Trimming pared 4 bases from V and 2 bases from J, leaving 6 bases between. The germline V gene encodes CDR1 LNHDA and CDR2 SQIVND (reference sequence). The CDR3 is made up of 13 amino acids. CDR3 sequence (DNA): TGTGCCAGTAGTAACACCCCTGGAAACACCATATATTTT. Protein product: CASSNTPGNTIYF. Combining the CDR3 with reference TRBV19 and TRBJ1-3 gives the whole variable domain DGGITQSPKYLFRKEGQNVTLSCEQNLNHDAMYWYRQDPGQGLRLIYYSQIVNDFQKGDIAEGYSVSREKKESFPLTVTSAQKNPTAFYLCASSNTPGNTIYFGEGSWLTVV.

The rearrangement uses TRBV4-2 and TRBJ1-2, with 8 bases that match TRBD1. Germline CDR1 LGHNA, CDR2 YNFKEQ. V lost 3 bases and J lost 2; bases outside the gene matches: 5. The CDR3 runs 15 residues. CDR3 loop: CASSHERQGNYGYTF. In DNA form, the CDR3 reads TGTGCCAGCAGCCATGAGCGACAGGGGAACTATGGCTACACCTTC.

There are a few counts of this clone. The chain employs TRBV30 and TRBJ1-5, with TRBD1 matching over 7 bases. J lost 6 bases, V lost 4 bases, and 9 bases had no gene match. The CDR3 length is 14 residues. Germline V gives CDR1 GTSNPN, CDR2 SVGIG (reference sequence). CDR3 nucleotide sequence: TGTGCCTGGACGAGGAAGGGGGCAGGTCAGCCCCAGCATTTT. Translating gives CAWTRKGAGQPQHF.

V and J are TRBV5-1 and TRBJ2-7; D is perhaps TRBD1 (6 bases). Trimming left V 1 base short and J 0 bases short, with 14 bases between. CDR1 and CDR2 (germline): SGHRS, YFSETQ. The CDR3 has 16 amino acids. The CDR3 nucleotides are TGCGCCAGCAGCTTGTTTGGGGGCTTAAGCTCCTACGAGCAGTACTTC. Residues: CASSLFGGLSSYEQYF.

The chain uses TRBV18 and TRBJ2-5, with a tentative D call TRBD2 (5 bases). This CDR3 has 14 residues. The ends were cut back, 6 bases at V and 1 base at J, with 12 bases in the middle. CDR1 is KGHSH and CDR2 is LQKENI in the germline V gene. The CDR3 coding sequence is TGTGCCAGCTCCCTAGGAGGCGGCCAAGAGACCCAGTACTTC. Its protein product is CASSLGGGQETQYF.

The chain recombines TRBV2 with TRBJ1-4; D is uncertain. CDR1 SNHLY and CDR2 FYNNEI come from the germline V gene. V lost 8 bases to trimming and J lost 4 bases, with 14 bases between them. The CDR3 has 14 residues. CDR3 sequence: CASLLEMINEKLFF. In DNA, the CDR3 is TGTGCCAGCCTCCTCGAAATGATTAATGAAAAACTGTTTTTT.

As to this clone: One end of the junction is discordant with germline, which a read error may explain. The genes are TRBV5-1 and TRBJ2-6; 7 nucleotides agree with TRBD2. CDR1 and CDR2 from the germline V gene are SGHRS and YFSETQ. The CDR3 covers 15 residues. The CDR3 reads CANSPLAAGANVLTF. The DNA of the CDR3 is TGCGCCAACAGCCCTCTAGCGGCTGGGGCCAACGTCCTGACTTTC.

The chain links TRBV5-1 to TRBJ2-7; TRBD1 might be the D (6 bases). Germline-derived CDR1 and CDR2 are SGHRS and YFSETQ. Trimming took 2 bases from V and 3 from J, leaving 9 bases between them. The CDR3 is made up of 13 amino acids. The CDR3 sequence is CASSFNRVYEQYF. CDR3 nucleotides: TGCGCCAGCAGCTTTAACAGGGTCTACGAGCAGTACTTC.